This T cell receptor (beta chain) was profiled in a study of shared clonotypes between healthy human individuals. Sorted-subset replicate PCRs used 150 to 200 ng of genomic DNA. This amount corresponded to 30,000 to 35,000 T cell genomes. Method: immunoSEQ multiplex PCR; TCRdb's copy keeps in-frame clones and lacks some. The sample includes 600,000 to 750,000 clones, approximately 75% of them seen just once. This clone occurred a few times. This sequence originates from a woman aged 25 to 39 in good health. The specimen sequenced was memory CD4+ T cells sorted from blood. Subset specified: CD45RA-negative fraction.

The CDR3, as DNA: TGTGCCAGCAGCTCGAGCGGGAGTGGGCCAGATACGCAGTATTTT. As protein: CASSSSGSGPDTQYF. The chain recombines TRBV7-9 with TRBJ2-3, with TRBD2 matching over 8 bases. Trimming removed 4 bases from V and 4 bases from J; junction bases left unmatched: 7. Germline loops: CDR1 SEHNR, CDR2 FQNEAQ (reference sequence). The CDR3 length is 15 residues.